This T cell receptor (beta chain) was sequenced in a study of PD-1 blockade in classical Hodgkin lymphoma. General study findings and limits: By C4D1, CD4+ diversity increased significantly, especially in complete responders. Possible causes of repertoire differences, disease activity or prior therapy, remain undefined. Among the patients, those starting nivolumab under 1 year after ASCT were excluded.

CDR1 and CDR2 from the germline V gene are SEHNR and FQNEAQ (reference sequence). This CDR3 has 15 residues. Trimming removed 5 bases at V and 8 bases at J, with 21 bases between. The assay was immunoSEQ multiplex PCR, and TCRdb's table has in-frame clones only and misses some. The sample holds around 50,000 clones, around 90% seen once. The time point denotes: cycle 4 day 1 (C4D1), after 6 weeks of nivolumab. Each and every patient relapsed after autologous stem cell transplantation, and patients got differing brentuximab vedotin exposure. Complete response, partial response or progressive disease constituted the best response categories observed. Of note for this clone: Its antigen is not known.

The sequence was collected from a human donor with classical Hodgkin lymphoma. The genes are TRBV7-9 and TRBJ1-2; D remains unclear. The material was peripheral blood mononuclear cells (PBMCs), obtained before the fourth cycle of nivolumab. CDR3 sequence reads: CASSPGWSYVEGYTF. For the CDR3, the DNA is TGTGCCAGCAGCCCAGGCTGGAGCTACGTAGAGGGCTACACCTTC.